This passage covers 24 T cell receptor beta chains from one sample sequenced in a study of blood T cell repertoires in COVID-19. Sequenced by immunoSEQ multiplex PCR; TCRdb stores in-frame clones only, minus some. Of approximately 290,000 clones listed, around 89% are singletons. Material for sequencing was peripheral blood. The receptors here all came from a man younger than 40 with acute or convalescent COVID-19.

The CDR3: CASSSGQGNQPQHF. For the CDR3, the DNA is TGTGCCAGCAGTTCCGGACAGGGCAATCAGCCCCAGCATTTT. The chain joins TRBV27 to TRBJ1-5; TRBD1 matches at 7 bases. This CDR3 is 14 amino acids long. The trim removed 4 bases at V and 2 bases at J, leaving 2 bases unmatched. Germline assignment: CDR1 MNHEY and CDR2 SMNVEV (reference sequence).

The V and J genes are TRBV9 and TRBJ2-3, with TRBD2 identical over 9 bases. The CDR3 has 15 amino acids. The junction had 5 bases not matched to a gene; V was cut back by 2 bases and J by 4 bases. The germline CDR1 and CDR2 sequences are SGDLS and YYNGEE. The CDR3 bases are TGTGCCAGCAGCGTGCGGGAGGGCGTCTCAGATACGCAGTATTTT. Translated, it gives CASSVREGVSDTQYF.

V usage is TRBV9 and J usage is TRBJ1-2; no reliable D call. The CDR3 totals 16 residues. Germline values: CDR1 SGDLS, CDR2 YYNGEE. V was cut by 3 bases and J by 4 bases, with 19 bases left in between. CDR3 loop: CASSEPRGGIRYGYTF. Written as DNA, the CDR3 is TGTGCCAGCAGCGAACCCCGGGGAGGTATCCGCTATGGCTACACCTTC.

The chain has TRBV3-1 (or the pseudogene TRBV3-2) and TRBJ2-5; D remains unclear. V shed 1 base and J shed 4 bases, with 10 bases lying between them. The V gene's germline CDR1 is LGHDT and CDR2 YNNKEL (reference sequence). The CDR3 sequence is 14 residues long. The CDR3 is CASSQVEWRETQYF. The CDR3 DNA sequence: TGTGCCAGCAGCCAAGTTGAGTGGAGAGAGACCCAGTACTTC.

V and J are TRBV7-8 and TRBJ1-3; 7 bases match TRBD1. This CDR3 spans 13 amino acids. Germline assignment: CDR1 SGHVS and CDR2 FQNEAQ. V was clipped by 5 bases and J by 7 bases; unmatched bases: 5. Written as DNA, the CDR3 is TGTGCCAGCAGCGCGGCACAGGGGAACACCATATATTTT. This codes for CASSAAQGNTIYF.

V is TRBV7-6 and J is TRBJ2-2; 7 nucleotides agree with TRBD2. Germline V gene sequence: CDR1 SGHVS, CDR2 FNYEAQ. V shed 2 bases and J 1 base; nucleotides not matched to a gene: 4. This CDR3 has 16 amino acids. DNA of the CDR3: TGTGCCAGCAGCTTAAACCAGCGGGGGAACACCGGGGAGCTGTTTTTT. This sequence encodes CASSLNQRGNTGELFF.

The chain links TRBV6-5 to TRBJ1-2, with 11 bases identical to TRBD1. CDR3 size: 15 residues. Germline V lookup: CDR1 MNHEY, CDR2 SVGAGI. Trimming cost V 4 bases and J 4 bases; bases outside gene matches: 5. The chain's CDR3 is CASSSTGTGGYGYTF. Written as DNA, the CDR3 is TGTGCCAGCAGTTCCACCGGGACAGGGGGCTATGGCTACACCTTC.

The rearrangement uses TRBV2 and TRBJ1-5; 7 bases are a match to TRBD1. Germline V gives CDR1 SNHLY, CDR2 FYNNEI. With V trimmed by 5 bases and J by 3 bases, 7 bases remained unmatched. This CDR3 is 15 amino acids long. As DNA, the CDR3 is TGTGCCAGCAGTCAAGGACAGGAGTCCAATCAGCCCCAGCATTTT. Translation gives CASSQGQESNQPQHF. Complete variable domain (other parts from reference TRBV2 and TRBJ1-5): EPEVTQTPSHQVTQMGQEVILRCVPISNHLYFYWYRQILGQKVEFLVSFYNNEISEKSEIFDDQFSVERPDGSNFTLKIRSTKLEDSAMYFCASSQGQESNQPQHFGDGTRLSIL.

CDR3 in amino acids: CASSIGYEAGQQFF. Here the CDR3 DNA reads TGTGCCAGTAGTATAGGCTACGAAGCGGGGCAGCAGTTCTTC. The chain uses TRBV19 and TRBJ2-1; TRBD2 matches at 7 bases. V lost 1 base and J lost 11; bases outside the gene matches: 8. Germline assignment: CDR1 LNHDA and CDR2 SQIVND (reference sequence). The CDR3 length is 14 residues.

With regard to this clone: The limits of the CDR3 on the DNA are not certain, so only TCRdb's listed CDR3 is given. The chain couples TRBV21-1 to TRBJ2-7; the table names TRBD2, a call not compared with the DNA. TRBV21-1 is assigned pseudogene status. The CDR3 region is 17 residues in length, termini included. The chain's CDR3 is CASSPQGFAAGSYEQYF.

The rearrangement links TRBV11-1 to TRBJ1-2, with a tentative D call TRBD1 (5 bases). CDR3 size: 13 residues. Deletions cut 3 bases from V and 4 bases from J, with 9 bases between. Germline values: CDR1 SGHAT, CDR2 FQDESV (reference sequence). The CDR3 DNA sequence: TGTGCCAGCAGCTTGGATGACAGCTATGGCTACACCTTC. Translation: CASSLDDSYGYTF.

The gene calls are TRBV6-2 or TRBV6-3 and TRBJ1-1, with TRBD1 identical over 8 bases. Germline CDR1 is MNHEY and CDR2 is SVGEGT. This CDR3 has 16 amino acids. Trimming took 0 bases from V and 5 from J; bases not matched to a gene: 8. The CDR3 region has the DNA TGTGCCAGCAGTTACTCCGTGACAGGGGAGATGACTGAAGCTTTCTTT. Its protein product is CASSYSVTGEMTEAFF.

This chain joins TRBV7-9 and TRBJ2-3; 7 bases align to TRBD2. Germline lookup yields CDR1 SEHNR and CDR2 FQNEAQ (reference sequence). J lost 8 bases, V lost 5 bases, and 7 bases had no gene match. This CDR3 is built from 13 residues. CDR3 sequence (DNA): TGTGCCAGCAGCCAATCGAGGGAGGGTACGCAGTATTTT. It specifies CASSQSREGTQYF. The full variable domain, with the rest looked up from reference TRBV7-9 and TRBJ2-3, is DTGVSQNPRHKITKRGQNVTFRCDPISEHNRLYWYRQTLGQGPEFLTYFQNEAQLEKSRLLSDRFSAERPKGSFSTLEIQRTEQGDSAMYLCASSQSREGTQYFGPGTRLTVL.

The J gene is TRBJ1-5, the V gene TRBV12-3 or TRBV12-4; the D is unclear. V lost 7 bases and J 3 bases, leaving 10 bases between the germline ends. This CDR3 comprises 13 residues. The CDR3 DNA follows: TGTGCCAGCACCTGGCTTATCAATCAGCCCCAGCATTTT. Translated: CASTWLINQPQHF.

CDR3 protein: CASSPDRGLHEQYF. The CDR3, as DNA: TGTGCCAGCTCACCAGACAGGGGGCTCCACGAGCAGTACTTC. The chain has TRBV18 and TRBJ2-7; 10 bases are shared with TRBD1. The germline CDR1 and CDR2 sequences are KGHSH and LQKENI. The CDR3 spans 14 residues. After removal of 2 bases from V and 5 bases from J, the junction contained 3 bases not matched to a gene.

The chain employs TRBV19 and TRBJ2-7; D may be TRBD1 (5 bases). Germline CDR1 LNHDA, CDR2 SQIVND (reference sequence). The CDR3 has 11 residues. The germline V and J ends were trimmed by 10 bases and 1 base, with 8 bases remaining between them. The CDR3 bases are TGTGCCACCCAGGGATCCTACGAGCAGTACTTC. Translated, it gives CATQGSYEQYF. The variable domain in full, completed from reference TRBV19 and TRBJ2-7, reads DGGITQSPKYLFRKEGQNVTLSCEQNLNHDAMYWYRQDPGQGLRLIYYSQIVNDFQKGDIAEGYSVSREKKESFPLTVTSAQKNPTAFYLCATQGSYEQYFGPGTRLTVT.

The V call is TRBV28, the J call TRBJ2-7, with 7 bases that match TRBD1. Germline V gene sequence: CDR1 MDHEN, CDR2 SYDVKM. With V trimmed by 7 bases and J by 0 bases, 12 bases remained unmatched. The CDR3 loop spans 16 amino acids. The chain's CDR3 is CASTLYGTASSYEQYF. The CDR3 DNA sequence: TGTGCCAGCACCTTATACGGGACAGCCAGCTCCTACGAGCAGTACTTC. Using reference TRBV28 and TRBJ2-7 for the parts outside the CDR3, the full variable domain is DVKVTQSSRYLVKRTGEKVFLECVQDMDHENMFWYRQDPGLGLRLIYFSYDVKMKEKGDIPEGYSVSREKKERFSLILESASTNQTSMYLCASTLYGTASSYEQYFGPGTRLTVT.

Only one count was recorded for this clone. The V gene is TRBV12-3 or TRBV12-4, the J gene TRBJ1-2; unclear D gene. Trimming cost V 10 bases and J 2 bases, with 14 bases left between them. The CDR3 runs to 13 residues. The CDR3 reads CATTKGGNYGYTF. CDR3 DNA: TGTGCCACCACGAAGGGAGGGAACTATGGCTACACCTTC.

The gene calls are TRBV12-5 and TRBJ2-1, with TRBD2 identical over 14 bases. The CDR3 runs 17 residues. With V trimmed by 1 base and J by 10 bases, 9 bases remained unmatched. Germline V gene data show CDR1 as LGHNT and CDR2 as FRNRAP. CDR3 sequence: CASGLDGTSGRIGEQFF. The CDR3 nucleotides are TGTGCTAGTGGTTTGGACGGGACTAGCGGGAGAATAGGCGAGCAGTTCTTC.

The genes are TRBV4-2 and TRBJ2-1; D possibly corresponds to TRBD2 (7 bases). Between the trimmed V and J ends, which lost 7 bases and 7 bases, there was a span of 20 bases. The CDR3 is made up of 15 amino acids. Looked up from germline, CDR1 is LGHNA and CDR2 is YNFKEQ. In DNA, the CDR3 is TGTGCCAGCACCAGAGGGGGGGGTGGGGCGAATGAGCAGTTCTTC. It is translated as CASTRGGGGANEQFF.

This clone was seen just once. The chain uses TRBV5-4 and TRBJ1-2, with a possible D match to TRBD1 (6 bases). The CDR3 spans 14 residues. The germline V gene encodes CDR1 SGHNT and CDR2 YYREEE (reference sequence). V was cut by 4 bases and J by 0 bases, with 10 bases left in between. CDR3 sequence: CASSVGTTNYGYTF. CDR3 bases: TGTGCCAGCAGCGTCGGGACAACTAACTATGGCTACACCTTC.

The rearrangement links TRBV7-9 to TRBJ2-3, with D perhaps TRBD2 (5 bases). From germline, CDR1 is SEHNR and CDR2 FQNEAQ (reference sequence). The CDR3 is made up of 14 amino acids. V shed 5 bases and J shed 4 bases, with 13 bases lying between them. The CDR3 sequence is CASSPTLVPDTQYF. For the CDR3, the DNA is TGTGCCAGCAGCCCAACACTAGTTCCAGATACGCAGTATTTT.

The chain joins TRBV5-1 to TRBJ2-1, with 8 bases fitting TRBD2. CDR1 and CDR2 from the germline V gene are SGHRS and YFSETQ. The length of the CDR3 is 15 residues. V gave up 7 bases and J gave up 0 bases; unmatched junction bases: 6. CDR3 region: CASRRGGTSYNEQFF. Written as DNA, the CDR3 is TGCGCCAGCCGACGGGGGGGAACCTCCTACAATGAGCAGTTCTTC.

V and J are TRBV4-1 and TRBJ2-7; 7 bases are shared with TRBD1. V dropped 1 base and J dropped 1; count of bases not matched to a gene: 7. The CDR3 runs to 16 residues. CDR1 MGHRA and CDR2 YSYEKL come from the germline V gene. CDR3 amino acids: CASSQGPQGRSYEQYF. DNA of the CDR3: TGCGCCAGCAGCCAAGGTCCACAGGGGCGATCCTACGAGCAGTACTTC.